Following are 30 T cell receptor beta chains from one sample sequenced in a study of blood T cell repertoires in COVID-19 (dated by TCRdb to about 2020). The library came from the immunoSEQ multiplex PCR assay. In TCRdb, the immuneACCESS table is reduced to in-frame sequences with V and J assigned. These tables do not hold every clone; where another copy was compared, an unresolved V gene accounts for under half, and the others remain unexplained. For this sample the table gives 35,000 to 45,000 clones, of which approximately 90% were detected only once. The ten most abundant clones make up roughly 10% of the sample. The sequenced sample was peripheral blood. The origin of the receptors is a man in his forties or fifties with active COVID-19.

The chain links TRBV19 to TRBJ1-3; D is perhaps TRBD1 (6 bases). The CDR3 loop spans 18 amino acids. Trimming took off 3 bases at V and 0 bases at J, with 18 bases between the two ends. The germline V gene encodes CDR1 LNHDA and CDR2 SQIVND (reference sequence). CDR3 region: CASSIHQSDRPSGNTIYF. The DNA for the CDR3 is TGTGCCAGTAGTATTCACCAATCGGACAGACCCTCTGGAAACACCATATATTTT.

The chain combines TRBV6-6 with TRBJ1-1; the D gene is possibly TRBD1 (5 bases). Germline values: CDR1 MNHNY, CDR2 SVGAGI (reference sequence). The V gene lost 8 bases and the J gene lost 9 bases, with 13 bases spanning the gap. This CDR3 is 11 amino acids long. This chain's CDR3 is CASDAGVQAFF. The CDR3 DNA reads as TGTGCCAGCGATGCGGGGGTGCAAGCTTTCTTT.

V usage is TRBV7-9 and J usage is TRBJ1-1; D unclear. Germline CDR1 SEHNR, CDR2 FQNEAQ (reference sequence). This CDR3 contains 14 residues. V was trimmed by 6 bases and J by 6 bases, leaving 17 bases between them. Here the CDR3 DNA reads TGTGCCAGCAGAGAAACGGGAGTCAGCCCTGAAGCTTTCTTT. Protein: CASRETGVSPEAFF.

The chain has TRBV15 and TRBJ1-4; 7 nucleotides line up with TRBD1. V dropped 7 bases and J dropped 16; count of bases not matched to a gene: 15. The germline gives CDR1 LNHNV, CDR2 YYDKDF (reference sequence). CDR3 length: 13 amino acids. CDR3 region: CATTSINDRDAFF. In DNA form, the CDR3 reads TGTGCCACCACTTCAATTAACGACAGGGACGCGTTTTTT.

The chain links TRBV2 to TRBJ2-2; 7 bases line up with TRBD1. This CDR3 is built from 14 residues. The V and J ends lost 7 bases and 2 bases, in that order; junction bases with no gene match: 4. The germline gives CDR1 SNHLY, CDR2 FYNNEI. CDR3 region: CASTRDSNTGELFF. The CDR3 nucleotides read TGTGCCAGCACTCGGGACAGTAACACCGGGGAGCTGTTTTTT.

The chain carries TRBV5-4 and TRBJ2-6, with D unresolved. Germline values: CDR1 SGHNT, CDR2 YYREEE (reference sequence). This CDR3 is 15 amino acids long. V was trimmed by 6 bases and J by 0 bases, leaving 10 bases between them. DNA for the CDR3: TGTGCCAGCATGACACGCAACTCTGGGGCCAACGTCCTGACTTTC. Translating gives CASMTRNSGANVLTF.

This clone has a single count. Here the CDR3 DNA reads TGTGCCAGCAGCTTTGCCACGGGACTAGCCGGAGAGACCCAGTACTTC. As protein: CASSFATGLAGETQYF. This chain links TRBV7-8 with TRBJ2-5, with 9 nucleotides matching TRBD2. CDR1 is SGHVS, CDR2 FQNEAQ, per germline. V was clipped by 3 bases and J by 4 bases; unmatched bases: 9. This CDR3 is built from 16 residues.

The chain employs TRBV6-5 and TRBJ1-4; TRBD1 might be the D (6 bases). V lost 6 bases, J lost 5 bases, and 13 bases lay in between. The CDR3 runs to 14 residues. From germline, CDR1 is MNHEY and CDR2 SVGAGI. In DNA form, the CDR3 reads TGTGCCAGCAGCCTGACAGGAAGAAATGAAAAACTGTTTTTT. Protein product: CASSLTGRNEKLFF.

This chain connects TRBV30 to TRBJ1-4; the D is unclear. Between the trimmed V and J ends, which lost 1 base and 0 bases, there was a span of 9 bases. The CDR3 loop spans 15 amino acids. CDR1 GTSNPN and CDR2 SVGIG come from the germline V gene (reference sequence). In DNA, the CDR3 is TGTGCCTGGAGTGCGGGAGTTCCAACTAATGAAAAACTGTTTTTT. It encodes CAWSAGVPTNEKLFF.

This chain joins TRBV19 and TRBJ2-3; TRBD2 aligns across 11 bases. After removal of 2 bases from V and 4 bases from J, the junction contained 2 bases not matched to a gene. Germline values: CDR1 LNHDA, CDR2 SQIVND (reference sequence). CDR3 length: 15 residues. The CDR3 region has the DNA TGTGCCAGTAGTATAACTAGCGGGAGCCCAGATACGCAGTATTTT. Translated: CASSITSGSPDTQYF. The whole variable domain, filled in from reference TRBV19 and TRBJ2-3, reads DGGITQSPKYLFRKEGQNVTLSCEQNLNHDAMYWYRQDPGQGLRLIYYSQIVNDFQKGDIAEGYSVSREKKESFPLTVTSAQKNPTAFYLCASSITSGSPDTQYFGPGTRLTVL.

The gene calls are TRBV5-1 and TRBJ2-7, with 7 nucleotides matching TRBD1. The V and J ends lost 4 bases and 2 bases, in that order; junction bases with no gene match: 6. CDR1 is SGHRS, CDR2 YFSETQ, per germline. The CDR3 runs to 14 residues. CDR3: CASSLQTGPYEQYF. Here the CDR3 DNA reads TGCGCCAGCAGCCTTCAGACAGGGCCCTACGAGCAGTACTTC.

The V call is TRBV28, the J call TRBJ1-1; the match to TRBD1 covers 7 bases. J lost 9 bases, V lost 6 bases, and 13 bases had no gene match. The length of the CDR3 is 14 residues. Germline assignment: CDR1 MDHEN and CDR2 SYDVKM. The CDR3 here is CASRTHSGGVQAFF. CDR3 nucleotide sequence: TGTGCCAGCAGGACACACTCAGGGGGTGTTCAAGCTTTCTTT.

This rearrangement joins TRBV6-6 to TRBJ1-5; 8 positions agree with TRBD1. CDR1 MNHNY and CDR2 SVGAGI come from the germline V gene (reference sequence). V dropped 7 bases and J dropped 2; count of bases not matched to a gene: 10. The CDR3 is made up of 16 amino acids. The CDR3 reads CASTLGPDRGNQPQHF. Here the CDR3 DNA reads TGTGCCAGCACTCTAGGGCCGGACAGGGGCAATCAGCCCCAGCATTTT.

In DNA, the CDR3 is TGTGCCAGCAGCGACCGGCGGGGGGGTGAGCAGTTCTTC. Its protein is CASSDRRGGEQFF. This rearrangement joins TRBV9 to TRBJ2-1; 9 nucleotides line up with TRBD2. CDR3 length: 13 amino acids. The trim removed 3 bases at V and 9 bases at J, leaving 4 bases unmatched. The germline V gene has CDR1 SGDLS and CDR2 YYNGEE.

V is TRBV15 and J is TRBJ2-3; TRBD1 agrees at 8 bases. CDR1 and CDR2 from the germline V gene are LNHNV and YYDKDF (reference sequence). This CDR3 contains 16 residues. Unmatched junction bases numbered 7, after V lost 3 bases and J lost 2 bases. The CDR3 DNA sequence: TGTGCCACCAGCAGCTATAGGACAGGGCTCACAGATACGCAGTATTTT. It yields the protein CATSSYRTGLTDTQYF. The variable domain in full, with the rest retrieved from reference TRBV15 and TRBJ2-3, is DAMVIQNPRYQVTQFGKPVTLSCSQTLNHNVMYWYQQKSSQAPKLLFHYYDKDFNNEADTPDNFQSRRPNTSFCFLDIRSPGLGDTAMYLCATSSYRTGLTDTQYFGPGTRLTVL.

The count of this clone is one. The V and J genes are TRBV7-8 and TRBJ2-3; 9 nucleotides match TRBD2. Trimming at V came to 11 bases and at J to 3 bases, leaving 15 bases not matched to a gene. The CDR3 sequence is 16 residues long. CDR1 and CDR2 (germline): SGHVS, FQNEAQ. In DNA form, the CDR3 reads TGTGCCTCCTTGAGGTATAGCGGGAGTCTGACAGATACGCAGTATTTT. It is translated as CASLRYSGSLTDTQYF. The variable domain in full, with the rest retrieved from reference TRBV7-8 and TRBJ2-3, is GAGVSQSPRYKVAKRGQDVALRCDPISGHVSLFWYQQALGQGPEFLTYFQNEAQLDKSGLPSDRFFAERPEGSVSTLKIQRTQQEDSAVYLCASLRYSGSLTDTQYFGPGTRLTVL.

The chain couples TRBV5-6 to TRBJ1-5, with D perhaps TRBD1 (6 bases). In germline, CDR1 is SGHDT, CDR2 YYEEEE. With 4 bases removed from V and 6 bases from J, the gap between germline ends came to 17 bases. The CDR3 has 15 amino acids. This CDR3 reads CASSEGRGGAQPQHF. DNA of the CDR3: TGTGCCAGCAGCGAAGGGAGAGGGGGGGCTCAGCCCCAGCATTTT.

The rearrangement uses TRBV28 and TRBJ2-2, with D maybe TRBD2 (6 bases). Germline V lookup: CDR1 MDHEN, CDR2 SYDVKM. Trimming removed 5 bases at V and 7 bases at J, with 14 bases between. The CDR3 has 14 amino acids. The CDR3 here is CASSGTVRIGELFF. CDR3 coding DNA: TGTGCCAGCAGTGGGACTGTCAGGATCGGGGAGCTGTTTTTT.

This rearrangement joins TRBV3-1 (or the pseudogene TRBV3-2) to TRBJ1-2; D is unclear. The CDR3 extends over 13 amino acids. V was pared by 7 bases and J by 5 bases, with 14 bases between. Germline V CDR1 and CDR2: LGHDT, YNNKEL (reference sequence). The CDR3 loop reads CASTALGSYGYTF. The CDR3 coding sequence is TGTGCCAGCACCGCTCTAGGATCATATGGCTACACCTTC.

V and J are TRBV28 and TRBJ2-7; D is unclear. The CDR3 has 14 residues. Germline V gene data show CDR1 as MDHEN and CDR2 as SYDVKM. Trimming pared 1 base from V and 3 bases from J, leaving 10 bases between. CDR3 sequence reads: CASSLSISGYEQYF. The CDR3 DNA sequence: TGTGCCAGCAGTTTATCCATTTCGGGCTACGAGCAGTACTTC.

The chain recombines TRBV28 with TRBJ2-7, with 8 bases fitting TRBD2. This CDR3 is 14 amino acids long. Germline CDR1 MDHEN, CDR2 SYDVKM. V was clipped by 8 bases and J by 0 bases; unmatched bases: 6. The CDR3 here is CASHGREGSYEQYF. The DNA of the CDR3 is TGTGCCAGCCACGGCCGGGAGGGCTCCTACGAGCAGTACTTC.

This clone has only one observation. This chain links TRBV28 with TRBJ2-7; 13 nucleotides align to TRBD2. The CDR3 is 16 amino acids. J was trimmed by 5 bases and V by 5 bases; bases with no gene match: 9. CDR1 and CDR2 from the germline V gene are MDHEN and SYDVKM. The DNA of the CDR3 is TGTGCCAGCAGTGCCAAACTAGCGGGAGGGCTCCACGAGCAGTACTTC. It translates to CASSAKLAGGLHEQYF.

Here the CDR3 reads CASGLAGGLSYEQYF. The CDR3 DNA reads TGCGCCAGCGGTCTAGCGGGAGGCCTCTCCTACGAGCAGTACTTC. The rearrangement uses TRBV5-1 and TRBJ2-7; TRBD2 matches at 11 bases. The CDR3 covers 15 residues. The germline CDR1 and CDR2 sequences are SGHRS and YFSETQ. V shed 7 bases, J shed 0 bases, and the junction held 6 bases outside the gene matches.

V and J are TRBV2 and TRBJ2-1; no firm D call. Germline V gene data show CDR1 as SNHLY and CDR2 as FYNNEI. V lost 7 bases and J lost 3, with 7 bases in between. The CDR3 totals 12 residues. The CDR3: CASIALYNEQFF. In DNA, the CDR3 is TGTGCCAGCATTGCGCTCTACAATGAGCAGTTCTTC.

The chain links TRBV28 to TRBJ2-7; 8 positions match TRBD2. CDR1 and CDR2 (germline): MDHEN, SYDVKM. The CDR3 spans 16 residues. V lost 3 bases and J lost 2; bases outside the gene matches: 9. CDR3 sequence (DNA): TGTGCCAGCAGTTTCCGTCTTAGCGGGGTTCCCTACGAGCAGTACTTC. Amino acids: CASSFRLSGVPYEQYF.

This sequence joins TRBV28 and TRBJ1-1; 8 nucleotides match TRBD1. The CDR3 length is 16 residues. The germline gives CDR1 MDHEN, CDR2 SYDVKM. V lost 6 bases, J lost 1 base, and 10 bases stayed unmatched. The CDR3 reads CASSLGGRGRNTEAFF. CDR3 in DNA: TGTGCCAGCAGCCTGGGGGGCAGGGGGCGGAACACTGAAGCTTTCTTT.

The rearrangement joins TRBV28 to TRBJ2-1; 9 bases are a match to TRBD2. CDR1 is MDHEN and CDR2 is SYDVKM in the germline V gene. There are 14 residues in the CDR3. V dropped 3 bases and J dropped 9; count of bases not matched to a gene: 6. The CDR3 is CASSLASGNGEQFF. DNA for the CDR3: TGTGCCAGCAGTTTGGCTAGCGGGAACGGTGAGCAGTTCTTC.

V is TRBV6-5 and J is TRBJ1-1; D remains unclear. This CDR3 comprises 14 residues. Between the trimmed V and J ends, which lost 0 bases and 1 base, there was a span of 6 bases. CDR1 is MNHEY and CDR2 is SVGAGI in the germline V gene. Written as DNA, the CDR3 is TGTGCCAGCAGTTACTCGGGAGCGAACACTGAAGCTTTCTTT. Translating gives CASSYSGANTEAFF.

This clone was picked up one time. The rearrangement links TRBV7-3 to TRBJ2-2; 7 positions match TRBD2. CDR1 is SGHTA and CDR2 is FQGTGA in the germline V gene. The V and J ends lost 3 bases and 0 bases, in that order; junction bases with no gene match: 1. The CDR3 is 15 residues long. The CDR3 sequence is CASSFGLANTGELFF. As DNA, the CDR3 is TGTGCCAGCAGCTTCGGACTAGCGAACACCGGGGAGCTGTTTTTT. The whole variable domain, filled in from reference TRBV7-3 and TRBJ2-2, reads GAGVSQTPSNKVTEKGKYVELRCDPISGHTALYWYRQSLGQGPEFLIYFQGTGAADDSGLPNDRFFAVRPEGSVSTLKIQRTERGDSAVYLCASSFGLANTGELFFGEGSRLTVL.

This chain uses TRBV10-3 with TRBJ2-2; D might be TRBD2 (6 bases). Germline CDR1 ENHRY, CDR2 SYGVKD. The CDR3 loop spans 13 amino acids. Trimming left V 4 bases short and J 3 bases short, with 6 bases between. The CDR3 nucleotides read TGTGCCATCAGTGGGGACTACACCGGGGAGCTGTTTTTT. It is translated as CAISGDYTGELFF.